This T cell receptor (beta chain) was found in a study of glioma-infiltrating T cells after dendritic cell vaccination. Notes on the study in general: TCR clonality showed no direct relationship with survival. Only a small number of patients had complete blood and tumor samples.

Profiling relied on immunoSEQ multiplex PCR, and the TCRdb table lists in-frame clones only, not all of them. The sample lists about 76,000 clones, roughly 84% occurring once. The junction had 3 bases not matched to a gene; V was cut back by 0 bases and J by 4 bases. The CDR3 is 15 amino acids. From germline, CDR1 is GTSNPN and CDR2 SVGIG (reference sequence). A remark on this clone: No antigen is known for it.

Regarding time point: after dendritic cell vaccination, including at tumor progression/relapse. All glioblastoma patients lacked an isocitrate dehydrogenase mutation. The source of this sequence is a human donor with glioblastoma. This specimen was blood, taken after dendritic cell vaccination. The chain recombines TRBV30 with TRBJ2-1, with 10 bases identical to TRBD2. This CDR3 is CAWSVTSGTYNEQFF. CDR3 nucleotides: TGTGCCTGGAGTGTTACTAGCGGGACGTACAATGAGCAGTTCTTC. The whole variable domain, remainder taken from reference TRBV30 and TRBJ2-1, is SQTIHQWPATLVQPVGSPLSLECTVEGTSNPNLYWYRQAAGRGLQLLFYSVGIGQISSEVPQNLSASRPQDRQFILSSKKLLLSDSGFYLCAWSVTSGTYNEQFFGPGTRLTVL.